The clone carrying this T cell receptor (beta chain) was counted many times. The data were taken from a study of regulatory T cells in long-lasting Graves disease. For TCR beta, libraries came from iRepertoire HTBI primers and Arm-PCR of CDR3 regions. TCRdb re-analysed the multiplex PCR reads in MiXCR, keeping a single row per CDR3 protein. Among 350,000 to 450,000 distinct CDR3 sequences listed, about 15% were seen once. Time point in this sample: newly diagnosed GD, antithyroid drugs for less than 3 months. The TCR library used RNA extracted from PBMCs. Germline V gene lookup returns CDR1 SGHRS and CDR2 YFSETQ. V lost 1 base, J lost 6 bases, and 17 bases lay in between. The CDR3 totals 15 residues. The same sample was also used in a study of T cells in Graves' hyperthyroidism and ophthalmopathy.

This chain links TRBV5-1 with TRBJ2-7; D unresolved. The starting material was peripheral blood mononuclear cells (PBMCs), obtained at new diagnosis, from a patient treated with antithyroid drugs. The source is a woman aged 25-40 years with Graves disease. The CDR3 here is CASSLRQVGPLEQYF. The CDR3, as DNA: TGCGCCAGCAGCTTGAGGCAGGTGGGTCCCCTCGAGCAGTACTTC.